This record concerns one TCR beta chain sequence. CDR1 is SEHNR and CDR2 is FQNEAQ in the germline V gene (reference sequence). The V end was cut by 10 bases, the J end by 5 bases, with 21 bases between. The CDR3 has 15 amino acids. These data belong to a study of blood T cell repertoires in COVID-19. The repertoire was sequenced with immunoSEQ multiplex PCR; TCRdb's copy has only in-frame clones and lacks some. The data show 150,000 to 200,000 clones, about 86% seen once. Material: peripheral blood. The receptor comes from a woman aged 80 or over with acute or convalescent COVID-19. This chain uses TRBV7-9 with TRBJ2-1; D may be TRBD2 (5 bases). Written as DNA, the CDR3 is TGTGCCACTGGGGTCCAGCGGTTGTTCAACAATGAGCAGTTCTTC. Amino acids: CATGVQRLFNNEQFF.